This record concerns one TCR beta chain sequence. Its specificity is unknown. Vbeta (60) and Jbeta (13) primers were used in the PCR. Method: immunoSEQ multiplex PCR; TCRdb's copy keeps in-frame clones and lacks some. The sample features around 52,000 clones, with 11% in its top ten. These data come from a study of cytomegalovirus exposure and HLA in healthy donors. The CDR3 sequence is 17 residues long. V dropped 0 bases and J dropped 1 base, with 16 bases sitting between them. Germline V gives CDR1 LGHNA, CDR2 YSLEER. General study findings and limits: A reported reduction in N-insertions relative to the roughly 700-donor mean was seen in an Asian-associated ancestry cluster in a later analysis.

The material sequenced was PBMCs. This rearrangement joins TRBV4-3 to TRBJ2-7; TRBD2 is a possible D gene (6 bases). The TCR originated in a woman between 45 and 65 years old in good health and CMV-seropositive. CDR3 nucleotides: TGCGCCAGCAGCCAAGATGAGGGAGGAGTTATATCCTACGAGCAGTACTTC. As protein: CASSQDEGGVISYEQYF.